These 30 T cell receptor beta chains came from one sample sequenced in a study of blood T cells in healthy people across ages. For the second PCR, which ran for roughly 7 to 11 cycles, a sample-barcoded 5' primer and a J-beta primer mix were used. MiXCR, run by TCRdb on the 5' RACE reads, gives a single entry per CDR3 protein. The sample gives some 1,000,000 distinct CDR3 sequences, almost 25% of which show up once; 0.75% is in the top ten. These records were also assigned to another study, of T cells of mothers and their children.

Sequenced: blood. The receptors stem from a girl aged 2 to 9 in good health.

The chain's CDR3 is CASSQPLGAGPTDTQYF. CDR3 in DNA: TGTGCCAGCAGCCAACCTTTAGGTGCGGGGCCCACAGATACGCAGTATTTT. The rearrangement uses TRBV7-6 and TRBJ2-3; D is perhaps TRBD2 (6 bases). The ends were cut back, 5 bases at V and 2 bases at J, with 20 bases in the middle. The germline gives CDR1 SGHVS, CDR2 FNYEAQ. There are 17 residues in the CDR3.

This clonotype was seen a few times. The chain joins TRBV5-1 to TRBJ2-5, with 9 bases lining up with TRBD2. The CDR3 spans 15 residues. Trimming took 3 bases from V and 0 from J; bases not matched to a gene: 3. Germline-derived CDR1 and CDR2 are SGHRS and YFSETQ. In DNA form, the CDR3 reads TGCGCCAGCAGCTCATCTAGCGGGGACCAAGAGACCCAGTACTTC. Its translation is CASSSSSGDQETQYF.

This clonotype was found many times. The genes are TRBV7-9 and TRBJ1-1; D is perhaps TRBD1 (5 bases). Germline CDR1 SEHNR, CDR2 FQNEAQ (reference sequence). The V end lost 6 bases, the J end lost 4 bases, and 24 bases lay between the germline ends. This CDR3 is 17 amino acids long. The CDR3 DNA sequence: TGTGCCAGCAGTCACTCACCTACAGGCAACTATGGCACTGAAGCTTTCTTT. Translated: CASSHSPTGNYGTEAFF. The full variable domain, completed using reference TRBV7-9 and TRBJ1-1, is DTGVSQNPRHKITKRGQNVTFRCDPISEHNRLYWYRQTLGQGPEFLTYFQNEAQLEKSRLLSDRFSAERPKGSFSTLEIQRTEQGDSAMYLCASSHSPTGNYGTEAFFGQGTRLTVV.

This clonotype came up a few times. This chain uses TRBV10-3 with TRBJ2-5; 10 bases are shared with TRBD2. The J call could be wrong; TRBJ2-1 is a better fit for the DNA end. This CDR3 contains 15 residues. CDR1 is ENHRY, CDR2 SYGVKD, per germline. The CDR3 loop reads CAISDRTSGPNEQFF. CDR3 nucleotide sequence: TGTGCCATCAGTGACCGGACTAGCGGCCCCAATGAGCAGTTCTTC.

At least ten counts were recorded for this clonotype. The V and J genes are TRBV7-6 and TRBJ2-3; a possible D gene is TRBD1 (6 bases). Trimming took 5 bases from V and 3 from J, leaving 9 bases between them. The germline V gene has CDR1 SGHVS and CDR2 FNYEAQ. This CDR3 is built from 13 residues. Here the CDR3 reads CASSLDRTDTQYF. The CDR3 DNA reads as TGTGCCAGCAGCCTGGACAGAACAGATACGCAGTATTTT.

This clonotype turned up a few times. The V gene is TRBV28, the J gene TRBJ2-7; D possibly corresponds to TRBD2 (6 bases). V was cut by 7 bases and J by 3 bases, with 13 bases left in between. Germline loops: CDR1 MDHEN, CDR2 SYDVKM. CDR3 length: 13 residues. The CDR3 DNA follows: TGTGCCAGCACGGGAGCGCTACACTACGAGCAGTACTTC. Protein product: CASTGALHYEQYF.

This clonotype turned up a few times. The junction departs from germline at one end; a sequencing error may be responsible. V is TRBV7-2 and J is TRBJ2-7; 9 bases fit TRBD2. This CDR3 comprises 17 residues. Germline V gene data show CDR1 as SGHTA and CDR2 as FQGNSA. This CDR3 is CASGFGSPYSGGYEQYF. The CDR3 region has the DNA TGTGCCAGCGGCTTCGGATCTCCTTATAGCGGGGGCTACGAGCAGTACTTC.

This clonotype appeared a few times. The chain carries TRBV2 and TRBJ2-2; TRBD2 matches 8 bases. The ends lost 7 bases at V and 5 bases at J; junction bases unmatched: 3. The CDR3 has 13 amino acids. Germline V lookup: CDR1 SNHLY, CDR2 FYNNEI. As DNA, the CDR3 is TGTGCCAGCATGGCTAGCGGGACCGGGGAGCTGTTTTTT. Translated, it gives CASMASGTGELFF.

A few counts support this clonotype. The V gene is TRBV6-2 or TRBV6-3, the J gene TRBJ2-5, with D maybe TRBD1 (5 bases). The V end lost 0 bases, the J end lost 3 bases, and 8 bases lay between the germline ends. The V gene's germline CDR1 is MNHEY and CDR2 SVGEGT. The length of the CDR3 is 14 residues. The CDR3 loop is CASSYSIGEETQYF. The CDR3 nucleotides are TGTGCCAGCAGTTACTCGATAGGGGAAGAGACCCAGTACTTC.

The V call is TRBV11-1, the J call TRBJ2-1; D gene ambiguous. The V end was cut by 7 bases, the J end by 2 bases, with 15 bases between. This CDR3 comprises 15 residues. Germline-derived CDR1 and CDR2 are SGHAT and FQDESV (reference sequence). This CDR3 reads CASNTLENTYNEQFF. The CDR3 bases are TGTGCCAGCAATACCCTCGAGAACACCTACAATGAGCAGTTCTTC.

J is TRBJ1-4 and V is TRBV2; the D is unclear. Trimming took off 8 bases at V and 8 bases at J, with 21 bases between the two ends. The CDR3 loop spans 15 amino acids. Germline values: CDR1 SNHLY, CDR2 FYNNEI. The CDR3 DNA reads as TGTGCCAGCGGAAAACTCGGGCCTCACGTAGAAAAACTGTTTTTT. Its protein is CASGKLGPHVEKLFF.

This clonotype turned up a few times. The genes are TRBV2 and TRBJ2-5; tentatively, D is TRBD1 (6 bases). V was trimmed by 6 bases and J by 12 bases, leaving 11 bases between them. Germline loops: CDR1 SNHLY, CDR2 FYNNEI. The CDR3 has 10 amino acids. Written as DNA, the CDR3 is TGTGCCAGCAGGAAGGCAGGGGAGTACTTC. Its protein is CASRKAGEYF. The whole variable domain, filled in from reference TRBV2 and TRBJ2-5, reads EPEVTQTPSHQVTQMGQEVILRCVPISNHLYFYWYRQILGQKVEFLVSFYNNEISEKSEIFDDQFSVERPDGSNFTLKIRSTKLEDSAMYFCASRKAGEYFGPGTRLLVL.

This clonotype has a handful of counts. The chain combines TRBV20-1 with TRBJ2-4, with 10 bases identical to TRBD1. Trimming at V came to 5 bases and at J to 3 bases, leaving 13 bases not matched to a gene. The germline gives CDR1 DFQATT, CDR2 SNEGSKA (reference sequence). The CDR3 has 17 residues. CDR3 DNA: TGCAGTGCTTGGGGGGGGACAGGGGTGTCAGGCAAAAACATTCAGTACTTC. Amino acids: CSAWGGTGVSGKNIQYF.

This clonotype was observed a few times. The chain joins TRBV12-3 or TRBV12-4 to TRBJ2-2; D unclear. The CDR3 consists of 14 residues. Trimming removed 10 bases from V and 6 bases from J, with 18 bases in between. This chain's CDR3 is CATPSASKAGELFF. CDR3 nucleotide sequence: TGTGCCACCCCGTCGGCCAGTAAGGCCGGGGAGCTGTTTTTT.

As DNA, the CDR3 is TGTGCCAGCAGCGAGGAGATGGCGGCGAACACTGAAGCTTTCTTT. Protein product: CASSEEMAANTEAFF. V gene TRBV2 combines with J gene TRBJ1-1; no firm D call. Per germline, CDR1 SNHLY and CDR2 FYNNEI. There are 15 residues in the CDR3. Trimming took 6 bases from V and 1 from J, leaving 15 bases between them.

CDR3 amino acids: CASSLGRRDTEAFF. Here the CDR3 DNA reads TGTGCCAGCAGTTTGGGAAGGAGGGACACTGAAGCTTTCTTT. The rearrangement joins TRBV12-3 or TRBV12-4 to TRBJ1-1, with D uncertain. Trimming took off 3 bases at V and 3 bases at J, with 11 bases between the two ends. The CDR3 consists of 14 residues.

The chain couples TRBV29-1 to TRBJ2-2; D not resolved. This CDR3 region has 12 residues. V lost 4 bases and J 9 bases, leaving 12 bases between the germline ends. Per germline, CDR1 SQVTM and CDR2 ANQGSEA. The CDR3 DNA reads TGCAGCGTTGTCTCAGGTGCATGGGAGCTGTTTTTT. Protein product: CSVVSGAWELFF.

CDR3 DNA sequence: TGTGCCATCAACGCGCAGGGAGACACCGGGGAGCTGTTTTTT. This encodes CAINAQGDTGELFF. The chain uses TRBV10-3 and TRBJ2-2; D tentatively reads TRBD1 or TRBD2 (5 bases each). CDR3 length: 14 residues. Germline CDR1 and CDR2: ENHRY and SYGVKD. V was pared by 7 bases and J by 3 bases, with 12 bases between.

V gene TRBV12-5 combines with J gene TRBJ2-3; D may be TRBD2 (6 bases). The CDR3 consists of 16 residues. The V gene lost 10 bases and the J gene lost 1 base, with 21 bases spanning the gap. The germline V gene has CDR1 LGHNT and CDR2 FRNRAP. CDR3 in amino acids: CATTPGTPYGTDTQYF. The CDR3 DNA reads TGTGCTACCACTCCCGGGACTCCATACGGCACAGATACGCAGTATTTT.

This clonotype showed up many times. CDR3 amino acids: CASSLLGSSIPYEQYF. The CDR3 DNA is TGTGCCAGCAGCTTATTAGGGTCTAGCATTCCTTACGAGCAGTACTTC. This rearrangement joins TRBV7-2 to TRBJ2-7, with D maybe TRBD2 (5 bases). This CDR3 is 16 amino acids long. Trimming cost V 2 bases and J 4 bases, with 18 bases left between them. Per the germline V gene, CDR1 is SGHTA and CDR2 is FQGNSA.

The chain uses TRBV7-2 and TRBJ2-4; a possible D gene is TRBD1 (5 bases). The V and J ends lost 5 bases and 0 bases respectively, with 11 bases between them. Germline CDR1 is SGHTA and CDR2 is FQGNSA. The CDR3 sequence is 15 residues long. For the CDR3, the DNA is TGTGCCAGCAGCCCAGGGTTTACAGCCAAAAACATTCAGTACTTC. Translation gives CASSPGFTAKNIQYF. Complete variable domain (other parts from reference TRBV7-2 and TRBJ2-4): GAGVSQSPSNKVTEKGKDVELRCDPISGHTALYWYRQSLGQGLEFLIYFQGNSAPDKSGLPSDRFSAERTGGSVSTLTIQRTQQEDSAVYLCASSPGFTAKNIQYFGAGTRLSVL.

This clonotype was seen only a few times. The CDR3 bases are TGTGCCAGCAGTCGAATCTATGGTTTTAATCAGCCCCAGCATTTT. It specifies CASSRIYGFNQPQHF. The V and J genes are TRBV6-5 and TRBJ1-5; D remains ambiguous. The germline V and J ends were trimmed by 5 bases and 4 bases, with 15 bases remaining between them. The CDR3 consists of 15 residues. Germline V gives CDR1 MNHEY, CDR2 SVGAGI.

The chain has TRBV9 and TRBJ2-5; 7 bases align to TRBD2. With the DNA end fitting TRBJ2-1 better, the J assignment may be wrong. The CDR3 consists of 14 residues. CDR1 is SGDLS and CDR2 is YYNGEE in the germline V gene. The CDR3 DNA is TGTGCCAGCACCCCTCTGGGAGGGTACAATGAGCAGTTCTTC. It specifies CASTPLGGYNEQFF.

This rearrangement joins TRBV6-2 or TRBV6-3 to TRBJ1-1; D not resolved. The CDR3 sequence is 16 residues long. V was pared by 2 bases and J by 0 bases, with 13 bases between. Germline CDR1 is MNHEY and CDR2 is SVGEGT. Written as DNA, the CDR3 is TGTGCCAGCAGTTACGGGGTAGAGAGGATGAACACTGAAGCTTTCTTT. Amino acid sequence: CASSYGVERMNTEAFF.

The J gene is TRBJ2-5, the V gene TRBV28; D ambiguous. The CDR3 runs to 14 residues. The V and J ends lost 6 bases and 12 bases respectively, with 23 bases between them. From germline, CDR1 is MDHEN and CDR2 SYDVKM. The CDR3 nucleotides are TGTGCCAGCAGCCGCAGCAGAATAAGAGAAACCAAGTACTTC. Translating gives CASSRSRIRETKYF.

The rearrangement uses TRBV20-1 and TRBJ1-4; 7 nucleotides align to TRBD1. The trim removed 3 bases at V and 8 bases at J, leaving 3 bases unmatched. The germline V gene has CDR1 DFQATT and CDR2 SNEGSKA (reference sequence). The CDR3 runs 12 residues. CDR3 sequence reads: CSASRGGEKLFF. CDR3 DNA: TGCAGTGCTAGCAGGGGGGGGGAAAAACTGTTTTTT.

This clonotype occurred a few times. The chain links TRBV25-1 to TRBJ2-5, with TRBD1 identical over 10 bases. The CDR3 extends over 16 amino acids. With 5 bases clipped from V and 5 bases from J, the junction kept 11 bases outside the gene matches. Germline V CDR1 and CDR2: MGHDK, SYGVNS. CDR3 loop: CASSMARQGALETQYF. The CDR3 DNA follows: TGTGCCAGCAGTATGGCAAGACAGGGGGCATTGGAGACCCAGTACTTC.

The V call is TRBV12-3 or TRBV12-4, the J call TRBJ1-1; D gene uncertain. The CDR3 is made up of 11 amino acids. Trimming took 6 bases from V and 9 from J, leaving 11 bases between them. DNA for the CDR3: TGTGCCAGCAGCCAGCTACAAAAAGCTTTCTTT. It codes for CASSQLQKAFF.

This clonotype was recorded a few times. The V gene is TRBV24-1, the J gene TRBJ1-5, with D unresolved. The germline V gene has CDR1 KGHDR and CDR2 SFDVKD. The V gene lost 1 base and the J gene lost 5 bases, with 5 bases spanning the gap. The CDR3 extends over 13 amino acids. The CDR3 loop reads CATSDFGDQPQHF. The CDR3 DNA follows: TGTGCCACCAGTGATTTTGGCGATCAGCCCCAGCATTTT.

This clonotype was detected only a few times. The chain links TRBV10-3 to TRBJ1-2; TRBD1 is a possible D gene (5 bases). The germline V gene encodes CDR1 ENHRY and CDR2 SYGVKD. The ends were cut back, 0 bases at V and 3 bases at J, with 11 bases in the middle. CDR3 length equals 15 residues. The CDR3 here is CAISESGREYYGYTF. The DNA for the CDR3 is TGTGCCATCAGTGAGTCGGGACGCGAGTACTATGGCTACACCTTC.